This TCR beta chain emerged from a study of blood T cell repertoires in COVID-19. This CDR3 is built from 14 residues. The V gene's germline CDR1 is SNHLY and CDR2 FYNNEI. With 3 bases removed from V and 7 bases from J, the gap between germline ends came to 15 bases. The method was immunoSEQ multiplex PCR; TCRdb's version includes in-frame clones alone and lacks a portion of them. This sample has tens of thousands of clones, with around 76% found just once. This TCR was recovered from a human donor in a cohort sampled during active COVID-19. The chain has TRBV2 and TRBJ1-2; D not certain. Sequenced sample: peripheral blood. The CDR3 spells CASSDQEGTIGYTF. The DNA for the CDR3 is TGTGCCAGCAGTGATCAGGAGGGTACCATTGGCTACACCTTC.